This T cell receptor beta chain was documented in a study of T-cell reconstitution after alpha-beta-depleted transplantation in children. Whole-study findings and limits: The origin of high day-60 TCRbeta diversity in some patients lay in surviving recipient T cells and thymic progenitors. Several hundred expanded graft clones reportedly supplied alpha-beta T cells about two months after transplant.

The authors prepared the TCRbeta library with unique molecular identifiers. TCRdb redid the calling of the PCR reads with MiXCR, one entry per CDR3 protein. The sample has about 980,000 distinct CDR3 sequences; about 29% are singletons. On this clonotype itself: Its antigen is not identified.

CDR1 and CDR2 from the germline V gene are SNHLY and FYNNEI. The CDR3 covers 16 residues. V shed 6 bases, J shed 6 bases, and the junction held 14 bases outside the gene matches. The chain couples TRBV2 to TRBJ1-2; 9 bases line up with TRBD1. The receptor comes from a boy under three years old who had a stem cell transplant for SCID, so the T cells may come from the graft donor. This specimen was PBMCs, mostly from graft donor cells, taken 360 days after TCRalphabeta/CD19-depleted stem cell transplant. The CDR3 spells CASRENRGRGMHGYTF. The CDR3 DNA reads as TGTGCCAGCAGGGAAAACAGGGGGCGAGGAATGCATGGCTACACCTTC.